This T cell receptor beta chain is from a study of blood T cell repertoires in COVID-19. Whole-study context: Samples came from the United States, Italy and Spain, spanning acute and convalescent COVID-19. PBMCs, B-cell-depleted T cells, or T cells provided the cDNA or gDNA that made up the material.

This table comes from immunoSEQ multiplex PCR, and its TCRdb copy is limited to in-frame clones, with some not included. The sample includes approximately 400,000 clones, 89% of them seen just once. The receptor's source is a man aged 35-49 years with acute or convalescent COVID-19. The sample was peripheral blood.

The CDR3 sequence is CAWSVTRGNTGELFF. CDR3 nucleotides: TGTGCCTGGAGTGTAACCCGGGGGAACACCGGGGAGCTGTTTTTT. The chain links TRBV30 to TRBJ2-2; TRBD2 is a possible D gene (5 bases). Germline CDR1 and CDR2: GTSNPN and SVGIG (reference sequence). The germline V and J ends were trimmed by 0 bases and 1 base, with 9 bases remaining between them. There are 15 residues in the CDR3.